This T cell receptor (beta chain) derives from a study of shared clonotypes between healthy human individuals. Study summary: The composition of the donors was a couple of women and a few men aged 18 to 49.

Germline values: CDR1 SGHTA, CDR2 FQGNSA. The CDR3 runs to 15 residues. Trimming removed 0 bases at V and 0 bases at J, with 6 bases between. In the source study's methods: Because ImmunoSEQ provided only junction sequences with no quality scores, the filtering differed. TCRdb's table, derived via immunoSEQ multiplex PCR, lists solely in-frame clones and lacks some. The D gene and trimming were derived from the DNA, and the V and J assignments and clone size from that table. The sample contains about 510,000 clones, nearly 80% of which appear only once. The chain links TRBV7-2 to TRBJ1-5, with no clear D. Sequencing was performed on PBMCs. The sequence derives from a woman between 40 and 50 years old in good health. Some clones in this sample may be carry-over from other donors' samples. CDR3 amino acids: CASSLAGYSNQPQHF. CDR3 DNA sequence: TGTGCCAGCAGCTTAGCGGGTTATAGCAATCAGCCCCAGCATTTT. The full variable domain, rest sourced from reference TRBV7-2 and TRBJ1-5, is GAGVSQSPSNKVTEKGKDVELRCDPISGHTALYWYRQSLGQGLEFLIYFQGNSAPDKSGLPSDRFSAERTGGSVSTLTIQRTQQEDSAVYLCASSLAGYSNQPQHFGDGTRLSIL.